This TCR beta chain was profiled in a study of metastatic and nonmetastatic thyroid tumors. Across the study: Repertoire data that came from the blood and tumor or nodule tissue of malignant and benign thyroid patients were compared. The study, taken as a whole, reports: As reported, TCR beta diversity in blood and tumor was significantly higher in malignant thyroid tumors than in benign nodules.

Source study methods: The study built a papillary thyroid cancer distant-metastasis classifier from CDR3 differences across clinicopathological groups. Via MiXCR, TCRdb re-called the PCR reads. The V and J calls were not made by the authors but by TCRdb's processing. The sample includes 13,000 or so clones, approximately 31% of them seen just once. The germline gives CDR1 SGHTA, CDR2 FQGNSA. V gave up 5 bases and J gave up 6 bases, with 20 bases separating them. This CDR3 comprises 15 residues. As regards this clone: What it recognizes is unknown.

Every patient underwent thyroid surgery untreated. The chain carries TRBV7-2 and TRBJ2-7, with a possible D match to TRBD2 (6 bases). The TCR was taken from a male donor with papillary thyroid cancer or a benign thyroid nodule (not recorded which). Some clones in this sample may be carry-over from other donors' samples. The sample taken for sequencing was tumor tissue. For the CDR3, the DNA is TGTGCCAGCAGCCCCGAAACGTCGGGAGTAACCGAGCAGTACTTC. Protein product: CASSPETSGVTEQYF.